These 21 T cell receptor beta chains originate from one sample sequenced in a study of blood T cell dynamics during melanoma immunotherapy. Stated time point: pre-treatment baseline. TCRdb's copy holds only in-frame clones and misses some; the assay was immunoSEQ multiplex PCR. The sample lists tens of thousands of clones; under 90% were seen once. Sequencing was performed on blood, taken from a patient treated with checkpoint blockade. The receptors stem from a human donor with melanoma.

V usage is TRBV5-1 and J usage is TRBJ2-5, with a possible D match to TRBD2 (5 bases). The CDR3 totals 15 residues. Germline V CDR1 and CDR2: SGHRS, YFSETQ. The V gene lost 2 bases and the J gene lost 0 bases, with 11 bases spanning the gap. The CDR3 is CASSFGSADQETQYF. CDR3 coding DNA: TGCGCCAGCAGCTTTGGTAGCGCCGACCAAGAGACCCAGTACTTC.

The V gene is TRBV19, the J gene TRBJ1-1; D gene ambiguous. This CDR3 region has 13 residues. V shed 2 bases and J shed 1 base, with 5 bases lying between them. Germline-derived CDR1 and CDR2 are LNHDA and SQIVND (reference sequence). As DNA, the CDR3 is TGTGCCAGTAGTATAAAGCCGAACACTGAAGCTTTCTTT. It yields the protein CASSIKPNTEAFF. Supplemented by reference TRBV19 and TRBJ1-1, the full variable domain reads DGGITQSPKYLFRKEGQNVTLSCEQNLNHDAMYWYRQDPGQGLRLIYYSQIVNDFQKGDIAEGYSVSREKKESFPLTVTSAQKNPTAFYLCASSIKPNTEAFFGQGTRLTVV.

V usage is TRBV18 and J usage is TRBJ2-2; TRBD1 might be the D (5 bases). The CDR3 loop spans 15 amino acids. Germline assignment: CDR1 KGHSH and CDR2 LQKENI. V lost 1 base, J lost 5 bases, and 11 bases lay in between. The CDR3 DNA is TGTGCCAGCTCACCACTGGGGCCGAGGACCGGGGAGCTGTTTTTT. Translation gives CASSPLGPRTGELFF. Combining the CDR3 with reference TRBV18 and TRBJ2-2 gives the whole variable domain NAGVMQNPRHLVRRRGQEARLRCSPMKGHSHVYWYRQLPEEGLKFMVYLQKENIIDESGMPKERFSAEFPKEGPSILRIQQVVRGDSAAYFCASSPLGPRTGELFFGEGSRLTVL.

This clone was seen only once. This sequence joins TRBV7-8 and TRBJ1-5; a weak D match, TRBD1 (6 bases). V lost 4 bases and J lost 6, with 13 bases in between. This CDR3 region has 14 residues. Looked up from germline, CDR1 is SGHVS and CDR2 is FQNEAQ. CDR3 in amino acids: CASSSNRAGQPQHF. The DNA for the CDR3 is TGTGCCAGCAGCTCGAACAGGGCGGGTCAGCCCCAGCATTTT. Full variable domain (missing parts from reference TRBV7-8 and TRBJ1-5): GAGVSQSPRYKVAKRGQDVALRCDPISGHVSLFWYQQALGQGPEFLTYFQNEAQLDKSGLPSDRFFAERPEGSVSTLKIQRTQQEDSAVYLCASSSNRAGQPQHFGDGTRLSIL.

The J gene is TRBJ2-7, the V gene TRBV7-2, with 9 bases that match TRBD2. After removal of 1 base from V and 1 base from J, the junction contained 5 bases not matched to a gene. The CDR3 runs to 16 residues. Per germline, CDR1 SGHTA and CDR2 FQGNSA. CDR3 region: CASSLVSAGGSYEQYF. CDR3 nucleotide sequence: TGTGCCAGCAGCTTAGTTAGTGCGGGAGGGTCCTACGAGCAGTACTTC.

The chain has TRBV11-2 and TRBJ2-3; no clear D. Deletions cut 5 bases from V and 4 bases from J, with 19 bases between. CDR3 length equals 16 residues. The germline CDR1 and CDR2 sequences are SGHAT and FQNNGV. The CDR3 DNA is TGTGCCAGCAGCCCCGCGATTCGGGCGCAAGCAGATACGCAGTATTTT. Encoded protein: CASSPAIRAQADTQYF.

Only a few counts were recorded for this clone. The chain uses TRBV7-2 and TRBJ1-2; a possible D gene is TRBD1 (5 bases). The germline V gene encodes CDR1 SGHTA and CDR2 FQGNSA. The CDR3 runs 12 residues. V was clipped by 3 bases and J by 8 bases, with 10 bases between them. The CDR3 DNA is TGTGCCAGCAGCTTTCGGCAGGGAGGCTACACCTTC. Residues: CASSFRQGGYTF. The full variable domain, completed using reference TRBV7-2 and TRBJ1-2, is GAGVSQSPSNKVTEKGKDVELRCDPISGHTALYWYRQSLGQGLEFLIYFQGNSAPDKSGLPSDRFSAERTGGSVSTLTIQRTQQEDSAVYLCASSFRQGGYTFGSGTRLTVV.

In this sample, this clone turned up once. The chain recombines TRBV27 with TRBJ1-1; 9 bases line up with TRBD1. The V segment lost 5 bases and the J segment 2 bases; nucleotides outside the gene matches: 9. There are 16 residues in the CDR3. Germline lookup yields CDR1 MNHEY and CDR2 SMNVEV (reference sequence). The CDR3 spells CASSTQHRGLNTEAFF. The CDR3 nucleotides are TGTGCCAGCAGTACACAGCACAGGGGGCTCAACACTGAAGCTTTCTTT.

The chain has TRBV6-5 and TRBJ1-5, with D possibly being TRBD1 (6 bases). The V end was cut by 5 bases, the J end by 2 bases, with 13 bases between. The CDR3 is made up of 15 amino acids. The germline gives CDR1 MNHEY, CDR2 SVGAGI. The CDR3 is CASSTQGGRNQPQHF. The CDR3 DNA sequence: TGTGCCAGCAGTACACAGGGCGGGCGCAATCAGCCCCAGCATTTT.

The genes are TRBV7-6 and TRBJ1-5; no clear D gene. From germline, CDR1 is SGHVS and CDR2 FNYEAQ. Trimming removed 2 bases at V and 0 bases at J, with 17 bases between. CDR3 length equals 18 residues. The CDR3 DNA sequence: TGTGCCAGCAGCTTATTACCCCCCTTTCGGGATAGCAATCAGCCCCAGCATTTT. Protein product: CASSLLPPFRDSNQPQHF.

The rearrangement joins TRBV28 to TRBJ2-7; 11 nucleotides match TRBD2. The V gene end was trimmed by 6 bases and the J gene end by 1 base; junction bases not matched to a gene: 14. The germline V gene encodes CDR1 MDHEN and CDR2 SYDVKM. The CDR3 runs 18 residues. The CDR3 DNA sequence: TGTGCCAGCAGCTCGGGTGGGCTAGCGGGAGGTCGGTCCTACGAGCAGTACTTC. Translation: CASSSGGLAGGRSYEQYF. The full variable domain, completed using reference TRBV28 and TRBJ2-7, is DVKVTQSSRYLVKRTGEKVFLECVQDMDHENMFWYRQDPGLGLRLIYFSYDVKMKEKGDIPEGYSVSREKKERFSLILESASTNQTSMYLCASSSGGLAGGRSYEQYFGPGTRLTVT.

V is TRBV30 and J is TRBJ2-1; weak D call: TRBD2 (6 bases). With 0 bases removed from V and 8 bases from J, the gap between germline ends came to 23 bases. This CDR3 is 17 amino acids long. The V gene's germline CDR1 is GTSNPN and CDR2 SVGIG (reference sequence). The CDR3: CAWSVFIGLGGSYEQFF. CDR3 in DNA: TGTGCCTGGAGTGTATTTATAGGGCTGGGGGGTTCCTATGAGCAGTTCTTC.

V and J are TRBV5-1 and TRBJ2-7, with 7 bases aligning to TRBD2. The CDR3 is made up of 15 amino acids. The trim removed 5 bases at V and 3 bases at J, leaving 11 bases unmatched. Per germline, CDR1 SGHRS and CDR2 YFSETQ. The CDR3 region is CASSIVGGADYEQYF. The CDR3 DNA reads as TGCGCCAGCAGTATAGTGGGAGGGGCCGACTACGAGCAGTACTTC.

The V and J genes are TRBV10-2 and TRBJ1-1; 7 nucleotides align to TRBD1. V lost 4 bases, J lost 1 base, and 3 bases stayed unmatched. From germline, CDR1 is WSHSY and CDR2 SAAADI. This CDR3 contains 14 residues. For the CDR3, the DNA is TGCGCCAGCAGTGGGGGACAGACGAACACTGAAGCTTTCTTT. Encoded protein: CASSGGQTNTEAFF.

The chain couples TRBV14 to TRBJ2-7; 9 positions agree with TRBD1. V shed 1 base and J 1 base; nucleotides not matched to a gene: 2. The V gene's germline CDR1 is SGHDN and CDR2 FVKESK. CDR3 size: 15 residues. CDR3 sequence (DNA): TGTGCCAGCAGCCAAGGACAGGGGGTATCCTACGAGCAGTACTTC. It encodes CASSQGQGVSYEQYF.

The genes are TRBV15 and TRBJ2-1; 9 bases map to TRBD2. Trimming at V came to 1 base and at J to 7 bases, leaving 5 bases not matched to a gene. The CDR3 consists of 15 residues. CDR1 is LNHNV, CDR2 YYDKDF, per germline (reference sequence). This CDR3 is CATSRGAGGQNEQFF. Written as DNA, the CDR3 is TGTGCCACCAGCAGAGGAGCGGGAGGTCAAAATGAGCAGTTCTTC.

J is TRBJ1-2 and V is TRBV7-2; TRBD1 aligns across 8 bases. Germline CDR1 is SGHTA and CDR2 is FQGNSA. The CDR3 has 15 residues. Losses at the gene ends were 4 bases for V and 4 bases for J; bases not matched to a gene: 8. The CDR3 DNA reads TGTGCCAGCAGCTCCCAGACAGGGGTTTCCTATGGCTACACCTTC. This codes for CASSSQTGVSYGYTF.

The chain employs TRBV19 and TRBJ2-5; D is ambiguous. The CDR3 runs 13 residues. V was pared by 7 bases and J by 4 bases, with 13 bases between. Germline assignment: CDR1 LNHDA and CDR2 SQIVND (reference sequence). CDR3: CASKSHERETQYF. As DNA, the CDR3 is TGTGCCAGTAAAAGTCATGAAAGAGAGACCCAGTACTTC.

This chain links TRBV27 with TRBJ2-3; the D gene is possibly TRBD1 (5 bases). Trimming took off 6 bases at V and 2 bases at J, with 12 bases between the two ends. The CDR3 contains 14 residues. The germline V gene has CDR1 MNHEY and CDR2 SMNVEV (reference sequence). In DNA, the CDR3 is TGTGCCAGCAGAACGACAGTTAACACAGATACGCAGTATTTT. Translated, it gives CASRTTVNTDTQYF.

The rearrangement uses TRBV28 and TRBJ1-1; the D is unclear. Looked up from germline, CDR1 is MDHEN and CDR2 is SYDVKM. Trimming cost V 8 bases and J 1 base, with 8 bases left between them. CDR3 length equals 12 residues. The CDR3 spells CASHIRNTEAFF. CDR3 DNA: TGTGCCAGCCATATAAGGAACACTGAAGCTTTCTTT.

This clone was counted once. CDR3 in amino acids: CASSPGLTYEQYF. The CDR3 DNA is TGTGCCAGCTCACCAGGACTGACCTACGAGCAGTACTTC. The chain is built from TRBV18 and TRBJ2-7, with D perhaps matching TRBD2 (5 bases). V lost 2 bases, J lost 2 bases, and 7 bases lay in between. This CDR3 region has 13 residues. Germline V gene lookup returns CDR1 KGHSH and CDR2 LQKENI. Full variable domain (rest looked up from reference TRBV18 and TRBJ2-7): NAGVMQNPRHLVRRRGQEARLRCSPMKGHSHVYWYRQLPEEGLKFMVYLQKENIIDESGMPKERFSAEFPKEGPSILRIQQVVRGDSAAYFCASSPGLTYEQYFGPGTRLTVT.